This passage covers 26 T cell receptor beta chains from one sample sequenced in a study of T cells in Graves' hyperthyroidism and ophthalmopathy. TCR beta CDR3 regions were amplified from RNA. A set of HTBI primers served as the primers for a first-round RT-PCR of the TCR CDR3. TCRdb analysed the multiplex PCR reads with MiXCR anew, one entry per CDR3 protein. The repertoire has fewer than 500,000 distinct CDR3 sequences, more than 14% of them found once; the top ten carry less than 20%. Material for sequencing was blood. The receptors stem from a woman aged 25 to 39 with Graves' ophthalmopathy.

This clonotype was counted between two and nine times. A read error may explain this, as a much larger clone is one base away. V and J are TRBV7-9 and TRBJ2-7; 13 bases match TRBD2. This CDR3 is built from 15 residues. Germline loops: CDR1 SEHNR, CDR2 FQNEAQ (reference sequence). J was trimmed by 5 bases and V by 5 bases; bases with no gene match: 6. The CDR3 DNA reads TGTGCCAGCAGCACACTAGCGGGGGGGCAGAACGAGCAGTACTTC. Its translation: CASSTLAGGQNEQYF.

This clonotype was seen a few times. A much larger clone sits a single nucleotide away, making a read error possible. V is TRBV28 and J is TRBJ2-7, with no clear D. V lost 1 base, J lost 3 bases, and 10 bases lay in between. Germline CDR1 is MDHEN and CDR2 is SYDVKM. This CDR3 has 14 residues. CDR3 loop: CASSLLGRSYEQYF. The CDR3 bases are TGTGCCAGCAGTTTATTAGGCAGGAGCTACGAGCAGTACTTC.

This clonotype came up once. The chain uses TRBV30 and TRBJ2-3, with 8 bases identical to TRBD1. Germline V gene sequence: CDR1 GTSNPN, CDR2 SVGIG (reference sequence). The CDR3 is 14 amino acids. The V gene end was trimmed by 2 bases and the J gene end by 7 bases; junction bases not matched to a gene: 8. CDR3 amino acids: CAWSRTGITHTQYF. The CDR3 DNA sequence: TGTGCCTGGAGTCGGACAGGGATAACGCATACGCAGTATTTT.

The CDR3 loop reads CASSHIERGGNEQFF. The CDR3 DNA reads TGCGCCAGCAGCCACATCGAGCGGGGGGGGAATGAGCAGTTCTTC. The V gene is TRBV4-1, the J gene TRBJ2-1; TRBD2 agrees at 10 bases. The ends lost 3 bases at V and 7 bases at J; junction bases unmatched: 6. The length of the CDR3 is 15 residues. In germline, CDR1 is MGHRA, CDR2 YSYEKL.

J is TRBJ1-5 and V is TRBV28, with TRBD1 as a possible D gene (6 bases). Germline-derived CDR1 and CDR2 are MDHEN and SYDVKM. V was trimmed by 6 bases and J by 6 bases, leaving 18 bases between them. This CDR3 region has 15 residues. CDR3 sequence: CASSPWGAGGQPQHF. The DNA of the CDR3 is TGTGCCAGCAGCCCCTGGGGGGCGGGAGGTCAGCCCCAGCATTTT.

Regarding this clonotype: This could be a read error, since a much larger clone is one nucleotide away. The chain uses TRBV11-2 and TRBJ2-2; TRBD2 matches 8 bases. The CDR3 contains 15 residues. Germline V gene data show CDR1 as SGHAT and CDR2 as FQNNGV. The CDR3 region is CPSSFGGGNKVELFF. The CDR3, as DNA: TGTCCCAGCAGCTTCGGGGGGGGGAACAAGGTGGAGCTGTTTTTT.

This clonotype was detected many times. The chain links TRBV18 to TRBJ2-7, with 7 positions matching TRBD1. This CDR3 is built from 14 residues. Germline V gene lookup returns CDR1 KGHSH and CDR2 LQKENI. Losses at the gene ends were 3 bases for V and 3 bases for J; bases not matched to a gene: 5. The chain's CDR3 is CASSPSGDSYEQYF. CDR3 DNA: TGTGCCAGCTCACCGTCAGGGGACAGCTACGAGCAGTACTTC.

This clonotype was picked up many times. V usage is TRBV30 and J usage is TRBJ1-5, with D perhaps matching TRBD1 (5 bases). V was shortened by 1 base and J by 2 bases, with 9 bases between the two germline ends. CDR3 length: 14 residues. Germline V gene data show CDR1 as GTSNPN and CDR2 as SVGIG (reference sequence). CDR3 sequence: CAWSDQGGNQPQHF. The CDR3 DNA is TGTGCCTGGAGTGACCAGGGAGGCAATCAGCCCCAGCATTTT.

The table lists this clonotype with many counts. The V and J genes are TRBV12-3 or TRBV12-4 and TRBJ1-2, with TRBD1 matching 7 bases. Trimming cost V 5 bases and J 8 bases; bases outside gene matches: 11. CDR3 length: 14 amino acids. CDR3 nucleotide sequence: TGTGCCAGCAGTCCAGGACAGGAACCACTCGGCTACACCTTC. Its protein is CASSPGQEPLGYTF.

The chain recombines TRBV28 with TRBJ1-4; D remains ambiguous. V lost 6 bases to trimming and J lost 10 bases, with 9 bases between them. The germline V gene has CDR1 MDHEN and CDR2 SYDVKM. CDR3 length equals 11 residues. DNA of the CDR3: TGTGCCAGCAGAGCCCGAGGAAAACTGTTTTTT. Translation gives CASRARGKLFF.

This clonotype occurred many times. A read error may account for a junction end that differs from germline. The chain carries TRBV7-2 and TRBJ1-2; D not resolved. This CDR3 has 15 amino acids. The germline V gene encodes CDR1 SGHTA and CDR2 FQGNSA. CDR3 bases: TGTGCCAGCAGCCCCCTCGTAGGGAGTAACGATGGCTACACCTTC. Its translation is CASSPLVGSNDGYTF.

This clonotype was seen ten or more times. J is TRBJ1-4 and V is TRBV12-3 or TRBV12-4, with 7 bases identical to TRBD1. Trimming took 6 bases from V and 7 from J; bases not matched to a gene: 14. This CDR3 region has 16 residues. This CDR3 reads CASSRGQGQLGEKLFF. Written as DNA, the CDR3 is TGTGCCAGCAGCCGGGGGCAGGGACAGTTAGGTGAAAAACTGTTTTTT.

The chain's CDR3 is CASSVLAGAYGEQFF. The CDR3 bases are TGTGCCAGCAGTGTACTAGCGGGGGCGTACGGTGAGCAGTTCTTC. The chain couples TRBV25-1 to TRBJ2-1, with TRBD2 matching 11 bases. This CDR3 contains 15 residues. The germline CDR1 and CDR2 sequences are MGHDK and SYGVNS. The V gene end was trimmed by 4 bases and the J gene end by 9 bases; junction bases not matched to a gene: 8.

This clonotype was found a few times. This chain joins TRBV18 and TRBJ1-4, with D unresolved. Per germline, CDR1 KGHSH and CDR2 LQKENI. Trimming took off 2 bases at V and 0 bases at J, with 10 bases between the two ends. CDR3 length equals 16 residues. The DNA for the CDR3 is TGTGCCAGCTCACCATCAACCGCTGCAACTAATGAAAAACTGTTTTTT. Protein product: CASSPSTAATNEKLFF.

V is TRBV29-1 and J is TRBJ2-5, with TRBD1 matching 7 bases. CDR3 size: 12 residues. CDR1 SQVTM and CDR2 ANQGSEA come from the germline V gene. With V trimmed by 7 bases and J by 4 bases, 6 bases remained unmatched. The DNA for the CDR3 is TGCAGCGGAATAAACAGGGGAGAGACCCAGTACTTC. Encoded protein: CSGINRGETQYF.

This clonotype has only a few counts. The V and J genes are TRBV19 and TRBJ1-5; the match to TRBD1 covers 7 bases. Germline V CDR1 and CDR2: LNHDA, SQIVND (reference sequence). There are 19 residues in the CDR3. Unmatched junction bases numbered 18, after V lost 5 bases and J lost 2 bases. The CDR3 bases are TGTGCCAGTAGTTCCCCGGACAGGCCTTATGGGGGTGGCAATCAGCCCCAGCATTTT. This sequence encodes CASSSPDRPYGGGNQPQHF.

This clonotype was observed many times. The chain combines TRBV6-1 with TRBJ2-7, with D perhaps TRBD2 (7 bases). The length of the CDR3 is 15 residues. Trimming stripped 6 bases from V and 9 bases from J, with 24 bases between. Germline V gene data show CDR1 as MNHNS and CDR2 as SASEGT. The CDR3 is CASRLDGGPQFGQYF. The CDR3 DNA is TGTGCCAGCAGACTAGACGGGGGGCCTCAATTTGGGCAGTACTTC.

This clonotype was seen repeatedly, ten times or more. This chain uses TRBV6-2 or TRBV6-3 with TRBJ1-5; D not resolved. This CDR3 has 12 amino acids. The V end was cut by 5 bases, the J end by 2 bases, with 4 bases between. The germline V gene has CDR1 MNHEY and CDR2 SVGEGT. The CDR3 protein is CASSAGNQPQHF. Written as DNA, the CDR3 is TGTGCCAGCAGTGCAGGCAATCAGCCCCAGCATTTT.

This clonotype was detected many times. The J gene is TRBJ2-5, the V gene TRBV15, with 7 bases aligning to TRBD1. From germline, CDR1 is LNHNV and CDR2 YYDKDF (reference sequence). This CDR3 spans 15 amino acids. Trimming at V came to 1 base and at J to 3 bases, leaving 5 bases not matched to a gene. The CDR3 sequence is CATSRGAGTEETQYF. The CDR3 DNA follows: TGTGCCACCAGCAGAGGGGCAGGGACAGAAGAGACCCAGTACTTC. Using reference TRBV15 and TRBJ2-5 for the parts outside the CDR3, the full variable domain is DAMVIQNPRYQVTQFGKPVTLSCSQTLNHNVMYWYQQKSSQAPKLLFHYYDKDFNNEADTPDNFQSRRPNTSFCFLDIRSPGLGDTAMYLCATSRGAGTEETQYFGPGTRLLVL.

This chain uses TRBV2 with TRBJ1-1; D gene ambiguous. Germline V gene data show CDR1 as SNHLY and CDR2 as FYNNEI. The CDR3 totals 12 residues. V was pared by 7 bases and J by 7 bases, with 13 bases between. The CDR3 nucleotides read TGTGCCAGCACCCCGACGGGAGGTGAAGCTTTCTTT. This translates into CASTPTGGEAFF.

CDR3 residues: CASSYSGTRGGNEQFF. CDR3 sequence (DNA): TGTGCCAGCAGTTACTCCGGGACTAGGGGGGGCAATGAGCAGTTCTTC. The chain combines TRBV6-6 with TRBJ2-1; 8 bases fit TRBD2. Trimming at V came to 0 bases and at J to 6 bases, leaving 7 bases not matched to a gene. Germline V lookup: CDR1 MNHNY, CDR2 SVGAGI (reference sequence). The CDR3 has 16 amino acids.

The V and J genes are TRBV4-2 and TRBJ1-5; the D gene is possibly TRBD1 (5 bases). V was shortened by 4 bases and J by 8 bases, with 18 bases between the two germline ends. CDR1 is LGHNA, CDR2 YNFKEQ, per germline. This CDR3 has 15 amino acids. CDR3 sequence: CASSPSEGRGKPQHF. CDR3 sequence (DNA): TGTGCCAGCAGCCCTTCGGAGGGACGAGGTAAGCCCCAGCATTTT.

This clonotype was picked up many times. The chain is built from TRBV27 and TRBJ2-2; the D gene is possibly TRBD1 (6 bases). V lost 7 bases, J lost 2 bases, and 17 bases lay in between. CDR3 length equals 16 residues. CDR1 and CDR2 (germline): MNHEY, SMNVEV (reference sequence). The CDR3 protein is CASIKTGLRNTGELFF. The CDR3 coding sequence is TGTGCCAGCATTAAAACAGGGTTGAGAAACACCGGGGAGCTGTTTTTT.

V and J are TRBV6-2 or TRBV6-3 and TRBJ2-3; D remains unclear. This CDR3 comprises 11 residues. Germline V gene data show CDR1 as MNHEY and CDR2 as SVGEGT. V gave up 8 bases and J gave up 1 base, with 4 bases separating them. CDR3 sequence (DNA): TGTGCCAGCCTCGGCACAGATACGCAGTATTTT. It is translated as CASLGTDTQYF.

This chain joins TRBV6-1 and TRBJ1-5, with 9 bases that match TRBD1. This CDR3 has 17 residues. J lost 0 bases, V lost 6 bases, and 9 bases had no gene match. Germline-derived CDR1 and CDR2 are MNHNS and SASEGT. The CDR3 reads CASSGTGGHISNQPQHF. The CDR3, as DNA: TGTGCCAGCAGCGGTACAGGGGGCCATATTAGCAATCAGCCCCAGCATTTT.

This clonotype showed up many times. The genes are TRBV6-1 and TRBJ1-2; maybe TRBD1 (6 bases). The CDR3 runs to 15 residues. Germline V gene lookup returns CDR1 MNHNS and CDR2 SASEGT. The V end was cut by 1 base, the J end by 1 base, with 10 bases between. The CDR3 reads CASSEVLRGNYGYTF. The DNA for the CDR3 is TGTGCCAGCAGTGAAGTCCTCAGGGGTAACTATGGCTACACCTTC.